Following are 16 T cell receptor beta chains from one sample sequenced in a study of blood T cell repertoires in COVID-19. Some clones are missing from TCRdb's copy, which holds only in-frame ones; the method was immunoSEQ multiplex PCR. The sample has some 300,000 clones; roughly 90% are singletons. Sequencing was carried out using PBMCs or T cells enriched from blood (not recorded which). Source of these receptors: a woman aged 40 to 49 who had recovered from COVID-19.

The chain employs TRBV24-1 and TRBJ2-7; 7 bases line up with TRBD1. This CDR3 has 15 residues. Germline CDR1 and CDR2: KGHDR and SFDVKD. The V segment lost 4 bases and the J segment 2 bases; nucleotides outside the gene matches: 7. The CDR3 region is CATSDPDRVPYEQYF. The CDR3 bases are TGTGCCACCAGTGACCCTGACAGGGTCCCCTACGAGCAGTACTTC.

The V gene is TRBV28, the J gene TRBJ2-7; possibly TRBD2 for D (7 bases). Germline lookup yields CDR1 MDHEN and CDR2 SYDVKM. Deletions cut 8 bases from V and 4 bases from J, with 18 bases between. The CDR3 covers 14 residues. CDR3 residues: CASQGGGPLYEQYF. The CDR3 DNA is TGTGCCAGCCAAGGGGGAGGGCCCCTTTACGAGCAGTACTTC.

The V call is TRBV5-1, the J call TRBJ2-3; 7 nucleotides agree with TRBD1. V trimming: 4 bases; J trimming: 2 bases; junction bases outside the gene matches: 4. Germline V gene sequence: CDR1 SGHRS, CDR2 YFSETQ. CDR3 length equals 14 residues. The CDR3 here is CASSPGTVTDTQYF. The CDR3 DNA is TGCGCCAGCAGCCCCGGGACAGTCACAGATACGCAGTATTTT.

The DNA of the CDR3 is TGTGCCACCAGTGACTCGACAGGGGATGGGGAGACCCAGTACTTC. Protein: CATSDSTGDGETQYF. The rearrangement links TRBV24-1 to TRBJ2-5; 8 bases are a match to TRBD1. V gave up 4 bases and J gave up 5 bases; unmatched junction bases: 8. This CDR3 is built from 15 residues. Germline V gene sequence: CDR1 KGHDR, CDR2 SFDVKD.

The rearrangement joins TRBV7-9 to TRBJ1-2, with D perhaps TRBD1 (6 bases). From germline, CDR1 is SEHNR and CDR2 FQNEAQ (reference sequence). V shed 4 bases and J shed 4 bases, with 10 bases lying between them. There are 13 residues in the CDR3. The CDR3 here is CASSSGHRYGYTF. In nucleotides, the CDR3 is TGTGCCAGCAGCTCGGGACACCGCTATGGCTACACCTTC.

The V and J genes are TRBV9 and TRBJ2-5; TRBD1 matches at 7 bases. The CDR3 spans 17 residues. Germline loops: CDR1 SGDLS, CDR2 YYNGEE. V was clipped by 0 bases and J by 5 bases; unmatched bases: 13. The CDR3 DNA is TGTGCCAGCAGCGTAGCCGGTTCACGACAGGGCCGTGAGACCCAGTACTTC. This encodes CASSVAGSRQGRETQYF.

This clone was seen only once. V usage is TRBV27 and J usage is TRBJ2-5; 9 bases match TRBD1. This CDR3 contains 13 residues. The V gene end was trimmed by 6 bases and the J gene end by 5 bases; junction bases not matched to a gene: 4. The germline V gene encodes CDR1 MNHEY and CDR2 SMNVEV (reference sequence). This CDR3 is CASSWTGAETQYF. DNA of the CDR3: TGTGCCAGCAGCTGGACAGGGGCCGAGACCCAGTACTTC.

The chain carries TRBV18 and TRBJ2-2; 10 bases fit TRBD2. The CDR3 has 15 amino acids. CDR1 and CDR2 (germline): KGHSH, LQKENI. Losses at the gene ends were 3 bases for V and 6 bases for J; bases not matched to a gene: 4. The CDR3 sequence is CASSPLAGESGELFF. The CDR3, as DNA: TGTGCCAGCTCACCTCTAGCGGGAGAATCCGGGGAGCTGTTTTTT.

This chain links TRBV5-1 with TRBJ1-1, with 7 nucleotides matching TRBD1. CDR1 is SGHRS, CDR2 YFSETQ, per germline. Trimming took 3 bases from V and 1 from J; bases not matched to a gene: 3. The CDR3 is 14 residues long. CDR3 residues: CASSSGDRNTEAFF. CDR3 sequence (DNA): TGCGCCAGCAGCTCAGGGGACAGGAACACTGAAGCTTTCTTT.

The chain employs TRBV11-2 and TRBJ2-1; the D gene is possibly TRBD1 (6 bases). There are 17 residues in the CDR3. V was cut by 6 bases and J by 6 bases, with 24 bases left in between. CDR1 is SGHAT, CDR2 FQNNGV, per germline. The CDR3 region has the DNA TGTGCCAGCAGAGACGTCTATACAGGGTCAGTACGCAATGAGCAGTTCTTC. It codes for CASRDVYTGSVRNEQFF. The full variable domain, completed using reference TRBV11-2 and TRBJ2-1, is EAGVAQSPRYKIIEKRQSVAFWCNPISGHATLYWYQQILGQGPKLLIQFQNNGVVDDSQLPKDRFSAERLKGVDSTLKIQPAKLEDSAVYLCASRDVYTGSVRNEQFFGPGTRLTVL.

Note on this clone: Other DNA sequences in this sample translate to the same CDR3. This chain joins TRBV6-5 and TRBJ1-2, with D unresolved. There are 14 residues in the CDR3. Deletions cut 0 bases from V and 1 base from J, with 6 bases between. Germline CDR1 and CDR2: MNHEY and SVGAGI. The CDR3 nucleotides are TGTGCCAGCAGTTACTCGGGAGGTAACTATGGCTACACCTTC. Amino acids: CASSYSGGNYGYTF.

The V gene is TRBV4-1, the J gene TRBJ1-2; 10 bases match TRBD1. CDR1 and CDR2 (germline): MGHRA, YSYEKL. The V segment lost 1 base and the J segment 4 bases; nucleotides outside the gene matches: 3. The length of the CDR3 is 15 residues. The CDR3: CASSQGQGAGYGYTF. In DNA, the CDR3 is TGCGCCAGCAGCCAAGGACAGGGGGCGGGCTATGGCTACACCTTC.

The chain links TRBV10-1 to TRBJ2-7, with TRBD1 matching 7 bases. Germline V lookup: CDR1 WNHNN, CDR2 SYGVQD (reference sequence). J lost 1 base, V lost 3 bases, and 3 bases had no gene match. The CDR3 contains 14 residues. In nucleotides, the CDR3 is TGCGCCAGCAGTGACACGGGACAGTCCTACGAGCAGTACTTC. It encodes CASSDTGQSYEQYF.

This clone has more than one count but fewer than ten. The chain links TRBV27 to TRBJ1-6; no reliable D call. This CDR3 comprises 16 residues. Germline V gene data show CDR1 as MNHEY and CDR2 as SMNVEV (reference sequence). Trimming removed 5 bases at V and 7 bases at J, with 18 bases between. The CDR3 nucleotides are TGTGCCAGCAGTAACCCCGGTCCTTTTTCCAATTCACCCCTCCACTTT. Amino acid sequence: CASSNPGPFSNSPLHF.

This chain uses TRBV7-9 with TRBJ1-5; D is undetermined. The CDR3 covers 13 residues. Germline V gives CDR1 SEHNR, CDR2 FQNEAQ (reference sequence). The V end lost 5 bases, the J end lost 0 bases, and 5 bases lay between the germline ends. Here the CDR3 reads CASSLSSNQPQHF. CDR3 DNA: TGTGCCAGCAGCCTCTCTAGCAATCAGCCCCAGCATTTT.

The chain uses TRBV3-1 (or the pseudogene TRBV3-2) and TRBJ2-2, with TRBD2 matching over 10 bases. V shed 2 bases, J shed 6 bases, and the junction held 3 bases outside the gene matches. CDR1 and CDR2 (germline): LGHDT, YNNKEL (reference sequence). CDR3 size: 15 residues. The CDR3 spells CASSQSGGASGELFF. DNA for the CDR3: TGTGCCAGCAGCCAAAGCGGGGGGGCCTCCGGGGAGCTGTTTTTT.